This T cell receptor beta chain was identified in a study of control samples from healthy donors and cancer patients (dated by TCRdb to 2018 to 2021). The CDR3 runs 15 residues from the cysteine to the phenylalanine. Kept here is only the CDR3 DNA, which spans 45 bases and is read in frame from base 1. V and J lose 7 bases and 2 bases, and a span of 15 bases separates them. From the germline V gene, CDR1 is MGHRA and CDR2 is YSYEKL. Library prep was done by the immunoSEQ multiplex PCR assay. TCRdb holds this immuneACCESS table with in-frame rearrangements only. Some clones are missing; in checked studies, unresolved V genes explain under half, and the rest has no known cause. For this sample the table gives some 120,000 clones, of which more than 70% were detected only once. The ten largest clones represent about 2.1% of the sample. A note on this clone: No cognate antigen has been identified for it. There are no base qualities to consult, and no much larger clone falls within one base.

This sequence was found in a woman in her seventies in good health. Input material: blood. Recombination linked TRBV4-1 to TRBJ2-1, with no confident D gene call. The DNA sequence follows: TGCGCCAGCACCCTCGCGGTTGTCCCCTACAATGAGCAGTTCTTC. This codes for CASTLAVVPYNEQFF.